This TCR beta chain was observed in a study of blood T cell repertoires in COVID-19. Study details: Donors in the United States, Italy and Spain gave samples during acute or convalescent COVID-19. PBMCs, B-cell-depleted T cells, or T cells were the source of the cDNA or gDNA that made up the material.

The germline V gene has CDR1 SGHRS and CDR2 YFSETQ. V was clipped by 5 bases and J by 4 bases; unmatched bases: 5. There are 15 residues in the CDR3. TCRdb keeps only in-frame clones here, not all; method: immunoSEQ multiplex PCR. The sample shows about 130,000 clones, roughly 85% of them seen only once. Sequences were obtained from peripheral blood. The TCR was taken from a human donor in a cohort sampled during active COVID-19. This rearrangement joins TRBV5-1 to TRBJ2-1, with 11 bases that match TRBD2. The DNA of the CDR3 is TGCGCCAGCAGGCAGGGACTAGCGGAGTACAATGAGCAGTTCTTC. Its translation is CASRQGLAEYNEQFF.